The 32 T cell receptor beta chains reported below all come from one sample, sequenced in a study of vaccination effects on CD4 cells after COVID-19. Their specific antigens are unknown. This table comes from immunoSEQ multiplex PCR, and its TCRdb copy is limited to in-frame clones, with some not included. Seen here are about 64,000 clones, around 80% observed once, and the top ten hold just under 2%. Antigen-specific CD4+ T cells were first expanded with viral peptide pools by the ViraFEST assay and only then sequenced. Isolation of CD4+ T cells took place after 10 days of culture. Participants were given two doses of BNT162b2 or mRNA-1273 vaccine. This specimen was CD4+ T cells from PBMCs cultured with HCoV-OC43 spike peptides, taken after COVID-19 vaccination. Subset specified: HCoV-OC43 spike overlapping peptide pool stimulation. These receptors were obtained from a human donor who received a COVID-19 vaccine.

The V call is TRBV11-1, the J call TRBJ2-2, with TRBD1 identical over 8 bases. Germline V CDR1 and CDR2: SGHAT, FQDESV (reference sequence). CDR3 size: 16 residues. Unmatched junction bases numbered 4, after V lost 4 bases and J lost 0 bases. The CDR3 sequence: CASSSNRGANTGELFF. As DNA, the CDR3 is TGTGCCAGCAGCTCCAACAGGGGGGCGAACACCGGGGAGCTGTTTTTT. The complete variable domain, with remaining parts taken from reference TRBV11-1 and TRBJ2-2, reads EAEVAQSPRYKITEKSQAVAFWCDPISGHATLYWYRQILGQGPELLVQFQDESVVDDSQLPKDRFSAERLKGVDSTLKIQPAELGDSAMYLCASSSNRGANTGELFFGEGSRLTVL.

The chain couples TRBV9 to TRBJ1-3; the D is unclear. Germline lookup yields CDR1 SGDLS and CDR2 YYNGEE. The CDR3 extends over 14 amino acids. Trimming cost V 0 bases and J 2 bases, with 6 bases left between them. CDR3 in DNA: TGTGCCAGCAGCGTAGCGACGACTGGAAACACCATATATTTT. This codes for CASSVATTGNTIYF.

This chain joins TRBV24-1 and TRBJ2-5, with 7 bases aligning to TRBD1. This CDR3 has 14 amino acids. From germline, CDR1 is KGHDR and CDR2 SFDVKD. J gave up 1 base and V 3 bases, and 1 base lay outside the gene matches. The CDR3 DNA follows: TGTGCCACCAGTGATGAGGGGGCCCAAGAGACCCAGTACTTC. As protein: CATSDEGAQETQYF.

This clone was seen only a few times. The CDR3: CASSDNRVGNSPLHF. The CDR3 DNA is TGTGCCAGCAGCGATAACAGGGTCGGTAATTCACCCCTCCACTTT. The chain employs TRBV7-2 and TRBJ1-6; tentative D call: TRBD1 (6 bases). V was clipped by 5 bases and J by 6 bases, with 14 bases between them. Germline assignment: CDR1 SGHTA and CDR2 FQGNSA. CDR3 size: 15 residues.

This clone was counted between two and nine times. The chain joins TRBV30 to TRBJ1-5, with D uncertain. Germline-derived CDR1 and CDR2 are GTSNPN and SVGIG (reference sequence). The CDR3 has 14 amino acids. V was cut by 0 bases and J by 1 base, with 7 bases left in between. The CDR3 spells CAWSVQPSNQPQHF. CDR3 DNA sequence: TGTGCCTGGAGTGTACAACCCAGCAATCAGCCCCAGCATTTT.

The chain has TRBV20-1 and TRBJ1-1; no definite D call. Trimming took off 3 bases at V and 2 bases at J, with 4 bases between the two ends. Looked up from germline, CDR1 is DFQATT and CDR2 is SNEGSKA (reference sequence). The CDR3 consists of 11 residues. CDR3 protein: CSASLNTEAFF. DNA of the CDR3: TGCAGTGCTAGCCTCAACACTGAAGCTTTCTTT.

The chain combines TRBV24-1 with TRBJ2-1, with D maybe TRBD1 (6 bases). CDR1 is KGHDR, CDR2 SFDVKD, per germline. V dropped 1 base and J dropped 6 bases, with 15 bases sitting between them. The CDR3 has 16 amino acids. In DNA form, the CDR3 reads TGTGCCACCAGTGATTTAGGGCCAGGGGTGTTCAATGAGCAGTTCTTC. Encoded protein: CATSDLGPGVFNEQFF.

This clone occurred a few times. This chain links TRBV19 with TRBJ1-2; 7 bases match TRBD1. Germline V gene sequence: CDR1 LNHDA, CDR2 SQIVND (reference sequence). The CDR3 runs 12 residues. Trimming at V came to 7 bases and at J to 5 bases, leaving 4 bases not matched to a gene. This CDR3 reads CASTGGRYGYTF. The DNA of the CDR3 is TGTGCCAGTACAGGGGGACGGTATGGCTACACCTTC.

The chain couples TRBV29-1 to TRBJ1-1, with TRBD1 matching 8 bases. CDR3 length: 14 residues. V shed 4 bases, J shed 5 bases, and the junction held 9 bases outside the gene matches. The germline gives CDR1 SQVTM, CDR2 ANQGSEA. For the CDR3, the DNA is TGCAGCGTTGTCACGGACAGGGTAGAGACTGAAGCTTTCTTT. Translated: CSVVTDRVETEAFF.

The chain carries TRBV10-3 and TRBJ1-3; D perhaps matches TRBD1 (6 bases). CDR1 is ENHRY and CDR2 is SYGVKD in the germline V gene. The germline V and J ends were trimmed by 6 bases and 2 bases, with 11 bases remaining between them. This CDR3 has 14 residues. CDR3 in amino acids: CAISLTGTGNTIYF. The CDR3 DNA follows: TGTGCCATCAGCCTAACAGGGACTGGAAACACCATATATTTT.

The V gene is TRBV11-2, the J gene TRBJ2-6; D remains ambiguous. Trimming pared 2 bases from V and 7 bases from J, leaving 9 bases between. Germline V gene sequence: CDR1 SGHAT, CDR2 FQNNGV. This CDR3 has 14 residues. Written as DNA, the CDR3 is TGTGCCAGCAGCTTAACCCGTGTCGCCAACGTCCTGACTTTC. Its protein product is CASSLTRVANVLTF.

This clone appeared a few times. The rearrangement uses TRBV6-1 and TRBJ2-2, with 8 bases aligning to TRBD1. Germline CDR1 and CDR2: MNHNS and SASEGT. V dropped 2 bases and J dropped 4; count of bases not matched to a gene: 3. The CDR3 is 15 amino acids. The CDR3 DNA is TGTGCCAGCAGTGAAATGGGACAGGTCACCGGGGAGCTGTTTTTT. It encodes CASSEMGQVTGELFF.

The chain has TRBV9 and TRBJ2-1; 9 positions agree with TRBD1. The V and J ends lost 0 bases and 0 bases, in that order; junction bases with no gene match: 16. The CDR3 contains 21 residues. The germline gives CDR1 SGDLS, CDR2 YYNGEE. The CDR3, as DNA: TGTGCCAGCAGCGTAGCCCTTGGGACAGGGTTATCGGGGCGCTCCTACAATGAGCAGTTCTTC. This translates into CASSVALGTGLSGRSYNEQFF.

The chain is built from TRBV19 and TRBJ1-5; 7 positions match TRBD1. This CDR3 has 13 residues. Germline V gene lookup returns CDR1 LNHDA and CDR2 SQIVND (reference sequence). V lost 5 bases and J lost 5; bases outside the gene matches: 3. CDR3 nucleotides: TGTGCCAGTAGTGTCCAGGGGGATCAGCCCCAGCATTTT. It codes for CASSVQGDQPQHF.

The rearrangement links TRBV5-8 to TRBJ2-2; D remains unclear. The CDR3 extends over 16 amino acids. From germline, CDR1 is SGHTS and CDR2 YDEGEE. The V end was cut by 0 bases, the J end by 6 bases, with 15 bases between. The CDR3 is CASSLGQVLGSGELFF. CDR3 nucleotides: TGTGCCAGCAGCTTGGGGCAGGTCCTTGGGTCCGGGGAGCTGTTTTTT.

V and J are TRBV7-8 and TRBJ2-5; 10 nucleotides match TRBD2. This CDR3 spans 16 amino acids. The J segment lost 2 bases and the V segment lost 5 bases, leaving 8 bases of the junction unmatched. Germline values: CDR1 SGHVS, CDR2 FQNEAQ. The DNA for the CDR3 is TGTGCCAGCAGCCGGAGGACTAGCGGTTATCAAGAGACCCAGTACTTC. Protein product: CASSRRTSGYQETQYF.

This chain links TRBV5-4 with TRBJ2-6, with D tentatively TRBD1 (6 bases). The CDR3 is 15 residues long. Between the trimmed V and J ends, which lost 5 bases and 1 base, there was a span of 10 bases. The germline V gene encodes CDR1 SGHNT and CDR2 YYREEE (reference sequence). DNA for the CDR3: TGTGCCAGCAGAACCACAGGGTCTGGGGCCAACGTCCTGACTTTC. Its translation is CASRTTGSGANVLTF.

The chain carries TRBV7-5 and TRBJ1-1. TRBV7-5 is a pseudogene segment. This CDR3 contains 17 residues. CDR3 DNA: TGTGCCAGAAGCTTATCAAATCGGACGACTGGGGGGCTTCGAGCTTTCTTT. The encoded protein is CARSLSNRTTGGLRAFF.

The chain joins TRBV18 to TRBJ2-1, with 10 bases matching TRBD1. The CDR3 is 15 residues long. J gave up 2 bases and V 6 bases, and 4 bases lay outside the gene matches. CDR1 is KGHSH, CDR2 LQKENI, per germline. This CDR3 reads CASSTGGGTYNEQFF. DNA of the CDR3: TGTGCCAGCTCGACAGGGGGCGGAACCTACAATGAGCAGTTCTTC.

The J gene is TRBJ1-1, the V gene TRBV4-1; D unresolved. This CDR3 has 15 amino acids. The germline V gene encodes CDR1 MGHRA and CDR2 YSYEKL. V lost 1 base and J 6 bases, leaving 15 bases between the germline ends. CDR3 nucleotides: TGCGCCAGCAGCCAAGGTTGGGGAGATGGCTCTGAAGCTTTCTTT. Protein: CASSQGWGDGSEAFF.

This clone was picked up a small number of times. The genes are TRBV5-5 and TRBJ1-4; a weak D match, TRBD1 (6 bases). The CDR3 is 14 amino acids. The germline CDR1 and CDR2 sequences are SGHKS and YYEKEE (reference sequence). V was clipped by 4 bases and J by 8 bases, with 15 bases between them. The CDR3 DNA reads TGTGCCAGCAGCCGGGACATTCAAGGCGAAAAACTGTTTTTT. Amino acid sequence: CASSRDIQGEKLFF.

The rearrangement links TRBV9 to TRBJ2-1; 9 bases are a match to TRBD2. The V segment lost 3 bases and the J segment 4 bases; nucleotides outside the gene matches: 5. CDR1 is SGDLS and CDR2 is YYNGEE in the germline V gene. This CDR3 spans 15 amino acids. For the CDR3, the DNA is TGTGCCAGCAGCGAGAGCGGGGGGCCATACAATGAGCAGTTCTTC. Its translation is CASSESGGPYNEQFF.

CDR3 sequence: CASSLGGQGNTEAFF. CDR3 nucleotide sequence: TGTGCCAGCAGCTTGGGGGGACAGGGTAACACTGAAGCTTTCTTT. This chain uses TRBV5-6 with TRBJ1-1, with 9 bases identical to TRBD1. V lost 0 bases, J lost 2 bases, and 2 bases stayed unmatched. This CDR3 spans 15 amino acids. Germline V gives CDR1 SGHDT, CDR2 YYEEEE.

The genes are TRBV2 and TRBJ2-1; 9 positions match TRBD2. Trimming took 7 bases from V and 4 from J; bases not matched to a gene: 8. From germline, CDR1 is SNHLY and CDR2 FYNNEI. The CDR3 has 15 amino acids. In DNA, the CDR3 is TGTGCCAGCACCGAAGCGGGGGGACCTTACAATGAGCAGTTCTTC. The encoded protein is CASTEAGGPYNEQFF.

This clone has just one count. V gene TRBV7-2 combines with J gene TRBJ1-1; D possibly corresponds to TRBD1 (5 bases). Germline V gives CDR1 SGHTA, CDR2 FQGNSA. V was pared by 3 bases and J by 5 bases, with 10 bases between. This CDR3 contains 13 residues. This chain's CDR3 is CASSFQGGTEAFF. The CDR3 nucleotides are TGTGCCAGCAGCTTCCAGGGAGGGACTGAAGCTTTCTTT.

The rearrangement joins TRBV2 to TRBJ2-4; D possibly matches TRBD1 or TRBD2 (6 bases each). CDR1 and CDR2 from the germline V gene are SNHLY and FYNNEI. Trimming took 6 bases from V and 7 from J, leaving 16 bases between them. The CDR3 has 14 residues. CDR3 loop: CASRSGWGQNIQYF. The CDR3 nucleotides are TGTGCCAGCAGAAGCGGGTGGGGGCAGAACATTCAGTACTTC. Based on the CDR3 plus reference TRBV2 and TRBJ2-4, the full variable domain is EPEVTQTPSHQVTQMGQEVILRCVPISNHLYFYWYRQILGQKVEFLVSFYNNEISEKSEIFDDQFSVERPDGSNFTLKIRSTKLEDSAMYFCASRSGWGQNIQYFGAGTRLSVL.

This clone was picked up a small number of times. The J gene is TRBJ1-2, the V gene TRBV10-1, with 9 bases identical to TRBD1. Germline V gives CDR1 WNHNN, CDR2 SYGVQD (reference sequence). The trim removed 3 bases at V and 6 bases at J, leaving 2 bases unmatched. The CDR3 totals 13 residues. The CDR3 loop is CASSEDRGNGYTF. Here the CDR3 DNA reads TGCGCCAGCAGTGAAGACAGGGGGAATGGCTACACCTTC.

This chain links TRBV6-4 with TRBJ2-4, with D perhaps matching TRBD2 (6 bases). There are 16 residues in the CDR3. V was shortened by 8 bases and J by 1 base, with 18 bases between the two germline ends. Germline V gene sequence: CDR1 MRHNA, CDR2 SNTAGT. CDR3 in amino acids: CASGLNGYGAKNIQYF. The CDR3, as DNA: TGTGCCAGCGGACTAAACGGCTATGGGGCCAAAAACATTCAGTACTTC.

The genes are TRBV6-5 and TRBJ1-2; the D gene is possibly TRBD1 (6 bases). The CDR3 extends over 13 amino acids. The germline gives CDR1 MNHEY, CDR2 SVGAGI. Trimming removed 4 bases at V and 4 bases at J, with 10 bases between. CDR3 region: CASSSQGAYGYTF. CDR3 sequence (DNA): TGTGCCAGCAGTTCACAGGGAGCCTATGGCTACACCTTC.

This sequence joins TRBV7-9 and TRBJ2-7; tentative D call: TRBD2 (6 bases). This CDR3 comprises 13 residues. Germline CDR1 SEHNR, CDR2 FQNEAQ (reference sequence). V lost 5 bases, J lost 4 bases, and 12 bases lay in between. CDR3 nucleotides: TGTGCCAGCAGCGCCTCCGGAGGGTACGAGCAGTACGTC. As protein: CASSASGGYEQYV.

J is TRBJ1-6 and V is TRBV2; 7 positions match TRBD1. Germline values: CDR1 SNHLY, CDR2 FYNNEI. The CDR3 is made up of 15 amino acids. Trimming cost V 5 bases and J 6 bases; bases outside gene matches: 7. DNA of the CDR3: TGTGCCAGCAGTCGACAGGGAGTTGGTAATTCACCCCTCCACTTT. This sequence encodes CASSRQGVGNSPLHF.

This clone was detected only once. The chain is built from TRBV7-8 and TRBJ2-1; 16 bases map to TRBD2. The length of the CDR3 is 18 residues. The V segment lost 5 bases and the J segment 6 bases; nucleotides outside the gene matches: 10. Germline loops: CDR1 SGHVS, CDR2 FQNEAQ. This CDR3 is CASSPTGLAGGPINEQFF. In DNA, the CDR3 is TGTGCCAGCAGCCCTACGGGACTAGCGGGGGGGCCAATCAATGAGCAGTTCTTC.